This T cell receptor (beta chain) is drawn from a study of T cell responses to AZD1222 COVID-19 vaccine (dated by TCRdb to about 2021). Notes on the research overall: AZD1222 recipients given second doses at about 4 weeks or at about 12 weeks were pooled, since spike-specific TCR depth and breadth were not found to differ between the two schedules. TCR sequencing was performed for 230 to 250 trial participants, of whom 200 to 210 were given two doses of AZD1222 and 26 were given two doses of MenACWY control vaccine. Trial participants were enrolled by age into 18-55, 56-69 and 70-plus year subgroups, with roughly 150, 30 and 60 TCR-sequenced participants respectively.

Remarks on this clone: The antigen it binds to is not known. Within one base of it there is no much larger clone, and no base qualities were kept.

The CDR3 regions of human TCRbeta chains were subjected to immunosequencing. The published analysis was carried out like this. TCRs in the repertoires were compared against a reference library of SARS-CoV-2-specific TCRs that had been generated with the MIRA antigen-specificity platform. Breadth meant the fraction of unique TCRs that were SARS-CoV-2-associated, whereas depth meant the fraction of total T cells that were SARS-CoV-2-associated. Each spike-specific TCR was assigned to its reactive spike region and to a CD4 or CD8 class using the MIRA data. Log10-transformed breadth and depth values were compared by one-way ANOVA with Sidak's multiple comparisons tests. TCRdb took this table from immuneACCESS and kept in-frame rearrangements with V and J called. Such tables lack part of the clones; where checked against another copy, unresolved V genes explain under half of the gap, and the rest is unexplained. The V and J calls and clone size come from that table; D and trimming were worked out from the DNA. A total of 160,000 or so clones appear in this sample, around nine tenths of them only once. The biggest ten clones account for 2% to 3% of the sample.

The time point label for this specimen denotes: baseline before first vaccination. Samples from vaccinated people were obtained from the UK trials COV001 and COV002, which included a single-blind randomized controlled phase 2/3 trial of AZD1222 (ChAdOx1 nCoV-19) in healthy adults. For TCRbeta chain sequencing, PBMC samples were collected from trial participants at day 0 and at day 28 after the second dose. CDR1 and CDR2 are read off the germline V gene (reference sequence) as MNHEY and SMNVEV. V sheds 5 bases and J sheds 0 bases, leaving 18 bases between their ends. The CDR3 measures 17 amino acids from cysteine to phenylalanine. The read is trimmed to its CDR3 DNA, 51 bases read in frame from base 1. Here is what the overall study found, with its caveats: Conclusions about previously exposed vaccinees are limited because only a handful of AZD1222 recipients were SARS-CoV-2 seropositive at baseline. Participants were mostly white British and included more females than males, and it was suggested by the authors that clonal diversity may have been underestimated. The whole spike protein was spanned by vaccine-associated CD4 TCRs, and dominant responses were seen in regions 160-218 and 743-854. Reportedly, almost half of the unique spike-specific TCRs recognized epitopes lying outside the regions that are mutated in the B.1.351 and B.1.1.7 variants. In the small 56-69-year group, the increase in depth fell short of significance, most likely because of low power. No day 14 peak-response samples were available, so repertoires were characterized only after the peak T cell response. After two AZD1222 doses, both the breadth and the depth of spike-specific TCRs were significantly higher than at day 0 and than in MenACWY recipients.

The clonotype comes from an adult in good health. Recombination connected TRBV27 to TRBJ2-3; a tentative D call is TRBD2 (6 bases match). The sequenced sample was peripheral blood, obtained on day 0 of AZD1222 vaccination. This receptor has the CDR3 CASSTGTSGDSTDTQYF. The DNA reads as follows: TGTGCCAGCAGTACCGGGACTTCGGGTGATAGCACAGATACGCAGTATTTT.